The clone carrying this TCR beta chain has just one count. Per the original methods: From reference gene primer amplification, estimates of nucleated cell counts were derived. Generated by immunoSEQ multiplex PCR, the TCRdb table keeps only in-frame clones and is missing some. V and J calls and clone size are those listed in that table; D and trimming were worked out from the DNA. Altogether 270,000 or so clones are present, 81% being singletons, with the ten largest covering about 2.9%. The record originates from a study of blood T cell repertoires in COVID-19. Whole-study context: Donors in the United States, Italy and Spain gave samples during acute or convalescent COVID-19. PBMCs, B-cell-depleted T cells, or T cells provided the cDNA or gDNA that made up the material.

The CDR3 has 14 residues. CDR1 and CDR2 from the germline V gene are MNHEY and SVGEGT. Losses at the gene ends were 5 bases for V and 0 bases for J; bases not matched to a gene: 2. The source material was peripheral blood. The receptor comes from a woman in her sixties with active or convalescent COVID-19. The chain combines TRBV6-2 or TRBV6-3 with TRBJ2-7; 9 positions agree with TRBD2. The CDR3 sequence is CASSISGGSYEQYF. The CDR3 DNA follows: TGTGCCAGCAGTATTAGCGGGGGCTCCTACGAGCAGTACTTC.